Listed below are T cell receptor beta chains from one sample, sequenced in a study of blood T cell repertoires in COVID-19. The repertoire was sequenced with immunoSEQ multiplex PCR; TCRdb's copy has only in-frame clones and lacks some. The sample yields about 240,000 clones, over 80% seen once. Sequencing used peripheral blood. These receptors all stem from a woman between 55 and 75 years old with active or convalescent COVID-19. CDR3s include the opening cysteine and the closing phenylalanine or tryptophan. D genes are given only for firm matches. Size tells how often a clone was seen (once, few, many) or the class of an expanded clone, and some rows leave it out.

len	v_gene	j_gene	abundance	d_gene	CDR3aa	CDR3nt
14	TRBV3-1/TRBV3-2	TRBJ2-7	NA	TRBD2	CASSPRTSGIEQYF	TGTGCCAGCAGCCCCCGGACTAGCGGGATAGAGCAGTACTTC
18	TRBV21-1	TRBJ1-4	once	NA	CASSKGTGARGRREKLFF	TGTGCCAGCAGCAAGGGGACAGGGGCTAGAGGGCGAAGGGAAAAACTGTTTTTT
17	TRBV5-4	TRBJ2-3	few	TRBD2	CASSVPSGLYSTDTQYF	TGTGCCAGCAGCGTGCCTAGCGGCCTCTACAGCACAGATACGCAGTATTTT
16	TRBV7-9	TRBJ2-2	NA	TRBD1	CASSSGTGGNTGELFF	TGTGCCAGCAGCTCTGGGACAGGTGGGAACACCGGGGAGCTGTTTTTT
15	TRBV27	TRBJ1-2	few	NA	CASSFSAGNNYGYTF	TGTGCCAGCAGTTTTAGTGCAGGGAATAACTATGGCTACACCTTC
13	TRBV7-7	TRBJ2-5	NA	TRBD2	CASSGGLQETQYF	TGTGCTAGCAGCGGGGGCTTACAAGAGACCCAGTACTTC
12	TRBV11-2	TRBJ1-1	NA	NA	CASSLETTEAFF	TGTGCCAGCAGCTTAGAGACTACTGAAGCTTTCTTT
16	TRBV3-1/TRBV3-2	TRBJ2-2	NA	TRBD2	CASSLLAGYRTGELFF	TGTGCCAGCAGCCTTCTAGCGGGGTATAGGACCGGGGAGCTGTTTTTT
13	TRBV5-6	TRBJ2-7	NA	TRBD2	CASRLTSGIEQYF	TGTGCCAGCAGATTGACTAGCGGGATCGAGCAGTACTTC
15	TRBV7-2	TRBJ1-2	NA	NA	CASSLAVSLIYGYTF	TGTGCCAGCAGCTTAGCGGTCTCCCTAATTTATGGCTACACCTTC
16	TRBV5-1	TRBJ2-3	few	NA	CASSLYGDTSTDTQYF	TGCGCCAGCAGCTTGTACGGGGACACCAGCACAGATACGCAGTATTTT
15	TRBV7-9	TRBJ1-1	NA	NA	CASSLAGPQGTEAFF	TGTGCCAGCAGCTTAGCTGGCCCCCAGGGGACTGAAGCTTTCTTT
14	TRBV30	TRBJ1-2	NA	TRBD1	CAWRNRDSLYGYTF	TGTGCCTGGAGAAACCGGGACAGTCTCTATGGCTACACCTTC
15	TRBV7-6	TRBJ2-3	NA	NA	CASSLRGGTTDTQYF	TGTGCCAGCAGCTTAAGGGGCGGAACCACAGATACGCAGTATTTT
15	TRBV28	TRBJ2-5	NA	TRBD1	CASSFWRQGGETQYF	TGTGCCAGCAGTTTCTGGAGACAGGGCGGAGAGACCCAGTACTTC
15	TRBV3-1/TRBV3-2	TRBJ1-2	NA	TRBD1	CASSQGVLGQKGYTF	TGTGCCAGCAGCCAAGGGGTCTTGGGACAGAAGGGCTACACCTTC
14	TRBV19	TRBJ2-1	NA	TRBD1	CASSILGQENEQFF	TGTGCCAGTAGTATACTGGGACAGGAGAATGAGCAGTTCTTC
15	TRBV5-8	TRBJ1-6	NA	TRBD1	CASSFRGQGNSPLHF	TGTGCCAGCAGCTTCAGAGGACAGGGTAATTCACCCCTCCACTTT
15	TRBV5-6	TRBJ1-2	NA	TRBD1	CASSSPGQENYGYTF	TGTGCCAGCAGCTCCCCGGGACAGGAAAACTATGGCTACACCTTC
15	TRBV11-2	TRBJ1-2	NA	TRBD1	CASSPTIAGGVGYTF	TGTGCCAGCAGCCCAACGATCGCAGGGGGAGTCGGCTACACCTTC
14	TRBV7-9	TRBJ2-7	NA	NA	CASSFQGGPYEQYF	TGTGCCAGCAGCTTCCAGGGGGGACCCTACGAGCAGTACTTC
14	TRBV28	TRBJ1-6	NA	TRBD1	CASSFRGDNSPLHF	TGTGCCAGCAGTTTCAGGGGGGATAATTCACCCCTCCACTTT
12	TRBV2	TRBJ2-7	NA	TRBD1	CATLDRGREQYF	TGTGCCACCCTAGACAGGGGTCGGGAGCAGTACTTC
16	TRBV18	TRBJ2-3	NA	NA	CASSPGDLRGADTQYF	TGTGCCAGCTCACCAGGTGACCTCCGAGGCGCAGATACGCAGTATTTT
12	TRBV27	TRBJ1-3	once	NA	CASVGGGNTIYF	TGTGCCAGCGTCGGGGGAGGAAACACCATATATTTT
14	TRBV29-1	TRBJ2-1	NA	TRBD2	CSARLAGGPNEQFF	TGCAGCGCCCGACTAGCGGGAGGGCCGAATGAGCAGTTCTTC